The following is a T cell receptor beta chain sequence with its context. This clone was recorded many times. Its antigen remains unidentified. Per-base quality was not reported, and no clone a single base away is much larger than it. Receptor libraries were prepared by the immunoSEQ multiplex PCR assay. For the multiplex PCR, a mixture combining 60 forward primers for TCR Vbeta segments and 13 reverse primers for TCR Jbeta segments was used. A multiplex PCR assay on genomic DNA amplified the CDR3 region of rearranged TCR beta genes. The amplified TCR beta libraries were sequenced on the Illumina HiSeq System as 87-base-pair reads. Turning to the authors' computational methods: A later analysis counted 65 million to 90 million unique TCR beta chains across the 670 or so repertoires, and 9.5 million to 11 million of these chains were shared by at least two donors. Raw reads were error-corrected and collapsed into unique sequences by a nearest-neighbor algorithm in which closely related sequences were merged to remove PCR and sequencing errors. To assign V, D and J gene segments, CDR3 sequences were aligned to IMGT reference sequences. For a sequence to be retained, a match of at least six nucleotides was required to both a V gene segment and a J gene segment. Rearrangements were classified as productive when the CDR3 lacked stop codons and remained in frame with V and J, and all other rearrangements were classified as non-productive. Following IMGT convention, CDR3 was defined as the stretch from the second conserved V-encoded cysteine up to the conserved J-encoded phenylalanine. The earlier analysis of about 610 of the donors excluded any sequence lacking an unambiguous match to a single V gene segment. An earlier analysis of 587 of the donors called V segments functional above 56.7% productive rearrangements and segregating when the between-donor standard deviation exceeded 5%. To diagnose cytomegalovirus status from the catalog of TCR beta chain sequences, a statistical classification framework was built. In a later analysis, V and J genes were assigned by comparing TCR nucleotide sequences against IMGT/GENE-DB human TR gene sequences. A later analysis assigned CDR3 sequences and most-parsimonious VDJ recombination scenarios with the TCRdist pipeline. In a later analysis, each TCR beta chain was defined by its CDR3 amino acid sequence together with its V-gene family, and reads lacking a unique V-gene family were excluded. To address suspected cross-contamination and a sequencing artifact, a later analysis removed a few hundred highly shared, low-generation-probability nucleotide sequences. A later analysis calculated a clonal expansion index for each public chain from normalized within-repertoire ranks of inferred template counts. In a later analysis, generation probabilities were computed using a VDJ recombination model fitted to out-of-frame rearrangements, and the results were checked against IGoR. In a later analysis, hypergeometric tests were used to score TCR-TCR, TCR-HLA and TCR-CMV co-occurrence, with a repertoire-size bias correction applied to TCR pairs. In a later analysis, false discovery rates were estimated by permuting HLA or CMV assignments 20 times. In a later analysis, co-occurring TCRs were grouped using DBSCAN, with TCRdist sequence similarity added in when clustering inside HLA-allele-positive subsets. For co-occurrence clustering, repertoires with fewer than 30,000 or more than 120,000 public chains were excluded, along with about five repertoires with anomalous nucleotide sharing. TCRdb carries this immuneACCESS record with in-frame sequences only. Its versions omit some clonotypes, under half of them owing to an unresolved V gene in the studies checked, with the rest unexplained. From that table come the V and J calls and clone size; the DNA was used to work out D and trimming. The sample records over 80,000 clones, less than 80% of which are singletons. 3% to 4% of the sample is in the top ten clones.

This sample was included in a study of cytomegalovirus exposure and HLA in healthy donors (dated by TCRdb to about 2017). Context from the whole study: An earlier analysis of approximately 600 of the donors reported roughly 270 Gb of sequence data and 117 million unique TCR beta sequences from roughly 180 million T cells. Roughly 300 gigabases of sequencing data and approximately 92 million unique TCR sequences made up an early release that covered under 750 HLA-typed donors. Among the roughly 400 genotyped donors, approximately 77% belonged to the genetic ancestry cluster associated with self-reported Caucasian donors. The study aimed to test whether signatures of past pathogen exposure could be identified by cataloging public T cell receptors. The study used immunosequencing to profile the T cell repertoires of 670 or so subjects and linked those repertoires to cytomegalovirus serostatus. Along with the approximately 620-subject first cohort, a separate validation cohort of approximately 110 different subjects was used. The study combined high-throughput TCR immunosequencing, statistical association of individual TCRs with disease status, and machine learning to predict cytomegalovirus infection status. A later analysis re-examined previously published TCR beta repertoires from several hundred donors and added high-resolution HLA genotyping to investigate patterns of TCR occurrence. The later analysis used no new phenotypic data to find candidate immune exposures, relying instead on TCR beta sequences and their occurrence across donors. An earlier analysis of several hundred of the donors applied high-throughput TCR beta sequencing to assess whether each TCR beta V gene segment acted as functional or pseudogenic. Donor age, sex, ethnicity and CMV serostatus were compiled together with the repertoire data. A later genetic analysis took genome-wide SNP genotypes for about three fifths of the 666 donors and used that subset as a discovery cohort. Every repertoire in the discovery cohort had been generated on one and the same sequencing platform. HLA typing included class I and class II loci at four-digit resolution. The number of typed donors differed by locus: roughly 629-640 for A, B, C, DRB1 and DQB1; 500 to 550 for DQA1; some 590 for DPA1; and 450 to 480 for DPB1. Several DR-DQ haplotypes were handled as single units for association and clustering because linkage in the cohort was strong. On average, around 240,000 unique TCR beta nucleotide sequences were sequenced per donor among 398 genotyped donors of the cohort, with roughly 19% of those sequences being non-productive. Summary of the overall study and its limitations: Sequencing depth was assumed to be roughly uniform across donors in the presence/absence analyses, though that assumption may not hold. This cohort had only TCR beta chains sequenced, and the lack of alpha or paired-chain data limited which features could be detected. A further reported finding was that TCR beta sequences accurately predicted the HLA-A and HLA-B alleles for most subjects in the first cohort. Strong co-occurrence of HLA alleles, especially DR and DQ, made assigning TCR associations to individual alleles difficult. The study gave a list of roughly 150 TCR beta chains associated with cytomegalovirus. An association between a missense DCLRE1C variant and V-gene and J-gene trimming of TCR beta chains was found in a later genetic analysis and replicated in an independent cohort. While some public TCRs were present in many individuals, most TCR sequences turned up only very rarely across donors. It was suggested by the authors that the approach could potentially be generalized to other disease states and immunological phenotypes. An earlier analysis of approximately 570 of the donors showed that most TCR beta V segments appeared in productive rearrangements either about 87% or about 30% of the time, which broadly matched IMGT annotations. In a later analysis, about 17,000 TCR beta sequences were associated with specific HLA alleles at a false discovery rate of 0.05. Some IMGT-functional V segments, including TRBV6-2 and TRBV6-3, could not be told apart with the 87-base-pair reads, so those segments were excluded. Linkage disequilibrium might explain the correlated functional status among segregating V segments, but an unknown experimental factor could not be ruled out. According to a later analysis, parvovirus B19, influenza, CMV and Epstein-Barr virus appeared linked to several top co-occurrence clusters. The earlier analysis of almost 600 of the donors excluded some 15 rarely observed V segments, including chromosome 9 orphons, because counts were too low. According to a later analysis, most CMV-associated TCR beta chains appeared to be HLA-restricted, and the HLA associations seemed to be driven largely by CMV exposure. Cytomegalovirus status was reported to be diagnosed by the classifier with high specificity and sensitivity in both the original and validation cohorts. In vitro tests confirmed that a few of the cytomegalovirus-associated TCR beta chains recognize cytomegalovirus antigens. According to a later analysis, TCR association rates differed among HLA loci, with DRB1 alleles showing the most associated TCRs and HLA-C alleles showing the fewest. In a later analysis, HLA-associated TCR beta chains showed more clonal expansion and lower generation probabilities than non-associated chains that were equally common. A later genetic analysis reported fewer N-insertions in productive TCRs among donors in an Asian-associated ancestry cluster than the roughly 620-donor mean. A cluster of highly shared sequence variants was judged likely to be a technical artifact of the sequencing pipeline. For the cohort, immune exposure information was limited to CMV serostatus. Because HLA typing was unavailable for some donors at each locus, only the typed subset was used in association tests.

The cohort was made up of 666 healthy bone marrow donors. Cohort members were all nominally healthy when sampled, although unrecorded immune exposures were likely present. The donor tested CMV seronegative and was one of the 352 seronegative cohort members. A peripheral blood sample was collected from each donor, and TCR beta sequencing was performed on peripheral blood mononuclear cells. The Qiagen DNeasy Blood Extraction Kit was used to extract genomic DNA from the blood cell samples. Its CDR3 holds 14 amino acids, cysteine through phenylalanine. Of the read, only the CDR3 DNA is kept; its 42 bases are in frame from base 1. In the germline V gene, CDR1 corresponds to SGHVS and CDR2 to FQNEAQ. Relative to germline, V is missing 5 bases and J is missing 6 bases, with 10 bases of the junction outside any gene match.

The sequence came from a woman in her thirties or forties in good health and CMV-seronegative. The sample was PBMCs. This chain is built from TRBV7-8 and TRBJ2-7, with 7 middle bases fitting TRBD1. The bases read TGTGCCAGCAGCCCACCACAGGGGTTAAGCGAGCAGTACTTC. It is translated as CASSPPQGLSEQYF. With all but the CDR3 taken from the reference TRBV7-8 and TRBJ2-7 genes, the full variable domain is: GAGVSQSPRYKVAKRGQDVALRCDPISGHVSLFWYQQALGQGPEFLTYFQNEAQLDKSGLPSDRFFAERPEGSVSTLKIQRTQQEDSAVYLCASSPPQGLSEQYFGPGTRLTVT.